This T cell receptor (beta chain) stems from a study of blood T cell repertoires in COVID-19. Between the trimmed V and J ends, which lost 1 base and 0 bases, there was a span of 11 bases. The CDR3 spans 15 residues. Germline V gene data show CDR1 as SGHNT and CDR2 as YYREEE (reference sequence). As originally analysed: It was from reference gene primer amplification that nucleated cell counts were estimated. TCRdb's copy holds only in-frame clones and misses some; the assay was immunoSEQ multiplex PCR. Clonal size and the V and J genes are those of that table, whereas D and trimming came from the DNA. Here the sample spans around 500,000 clones, 85% to 90% being singletons.

Input material: PBMCs or T cells enriched from blood (not recorded which). The origin of this receptor is a middle-aged woman who had recovered from COVID-19. The chain employs TRBV5-4 and TRBJ2-7; maybe TRBD1 (6 bases). The CDR3 reads CASSLQGKSSYEQYF. CDR3 bases: TGTGCCAGCAGCTTGCAGGGGAAGAGCTCCTACGAGCAGTACTTC. The full variable domain, its missing parts supplied by reference TRBV5-4 and TRBJ2-7, is ETGVTQSPTHLIKTRGQQVTLRCSSQSGHNTVSWYQQALGQGPQFIFQYYREEENGRGNFPPRFSGLQFPNYSSELNVNALELDDSALYLCASSLQGKSSYEQYFGPGTRLTVT.